The next 21 T cell receptor beta chains were all read from a single sample in a study of T cell responses to AZD1222 COVID-19 vaccine. Sequenced by immunoSEQ multiplex PCR; TCRdb stores in-frame clones only, minus some. The sample has under 200,000 clones; 88% are singletons. The specimen was peripheral blood, collected on day 0 of AZD1222 vaccination. The receptors here all came from an adult in good health.

The V gene is TRBV29-1, the J gene TRBJ2-1, with D perhaps TRBD2 (5 bases). V dropped 2 bases and J dropped 3 bases, with 17 bases sitting between them. Germline V gene lookup returns CDR1 SQVTM and CDR2 ANQGSEA. This CDR3 spans 16 amino acids. The CDR3 coding sequence is TGCAGCGTTGAAAGCCCACAGAGGGTTAGCTACAATGAGCAGTTCTTC. Protein sequence: CSVESPQRVSYNEQFF.

The V call is TRBV24-1, the J call TRBJ2-1; no definite D call. The V end lost 5 bases, the J end lost 2 bases, and 12 bases lay between the germline ends. This CDR3 is 15 amino acids long. Germline-derived CDR1 and CDR2 are KGHDR and SFDVKD. The CDR3 is CATSVTGLAYNEQFF. The CDR3 DNA is TGTGCCACCAGTGTTACCGGGCTGGCCTACAATGAGCAGTTCTTC.

This clone was observed a few times. The rearrangement links TRBV19 to TRBJ2-2; no reliable D call. V was cut by 10 bases and J by 0 bases, with 9 bases left in between. This CDR3 contains 13 residues. CDR1 is LNHDA and CDR2 is SQIVND in the germline V gene (reference sequence). The CDR3 DNA follows: TGTGCCACCATCGTTTCGAACACCGGGGAGCTGTTTTTT. Translated, it gives CATIVSNTGELFF.

The V gene is TRBV18, the J gene TRBJ2-5; the D is unclear. Germline V gives CDR1 KGHSH, CDR2 LQKENI. The V end was cut by 3 bases, the J end by 3 bases, with 11 bases between. The length of the CDR3 is 14 residues. The CDR3 coding sequence is TGTGCCAGCTCACCTGAGAGGACGGAAGAGACCCAGTACTTC. Translating it yields CASSPERTEETQYF.

The rearrangement links TRBV11-2 to TRBJ2-3; possible D gene TRBD1, 5 bases. CDR1 is SGHAT, CDR2 FQNNGV, per germline. V was cut by 5 bases and J by 0 bases, with 12 bases left in between. This CDR3 is 15 amino acids long. CDR3 in DNA: TGTGCCAGCAGCAAACGACAGACTAGCACAGATACGCAGTATTTT. The encoded protein is CASSKRQTSTDTQYF.

This sequence joins TRBV6-5 and TRBJ2-5; maybe TRBD1 (6 bases). This CDR3 spans 14 amino acids. V lost 6 bases and J lost 4, with 15 bases in between. Per germline, CDR1 MNHEY and CDR2 SVGAGI. This CDR3 reads CASRITGSGETQYF. The CDR3, as DNA: TGTGCCAGCAGGATAACAGGGTCTGGAGAGACCCAGTACTTC.

The chain combines TRBV7-8 with TRBJ2-5, with TRBD2 as a possible D gene (5 bases). The V gene's germline CDR1 is SGHVS and CDR2 FQNEAQ. The CDR3 has 15 residues. Trimming left V 0 bases short and J 1 base short, with 9 bases between. CDR3 in DNA: TGTGCCAGCAGCTTAGCGGTTGCGGGCCAAGAGACCCAGTACTTC. Its translation: CASSLAVAGQETQYF.

V is TRBV7-2 and J is TRBJ1-4, with 8 nucleotides matching TRBD1. With V trimmed by 5 bases and J by 5 bases, 10 bases remained unmatched. The CDR3 sequence is 16 residues long. Looked up from germline, CDR1 is SGHTA and CDR2 is FQGNSA. The CDR3, as DNA: TGTGCCAGCAGCCAGAATCAGGGGGCCCTAAATGAAAAACTGTTTTTT. This translates into CASSQNQGALNEKLFF.

This chain links TRBV7-8 with TRBJ1-2; 7 positions agree with TRBD1. This CDR3 has 14 amino acids. Per the germline V gene, CDR1 is SGHVS and CDR2 is FQNEAQ. V trimming: 5 bases; J trimming: 11 bases; junction bases outside the gene matches: 14. The CDR3 nucleotides are TGTGCCAGCAGCCGAGACAGGGCCCGTATTTTGTACACCTTC. Residues: CASSRDRARILYTF.

The V call is TRBV10-3, the J call TRBJ2-1; TRBD2 matches 8 bases. V dropped 0 bases and J dropped 4; count of bases not matched to a gene: 5. The CDR3 totals 16 residues. Germline CDR1 is ENHRY and CDR2 is SYGVKD. The CDR3 nucleotides read TGTGCCATCAGTGAGTCGACGGGGGGGAAATACAATGAGCAGTTCTTC. Protein product: CAISESTGGKYNEQFF.

This chain joins TRBV28 and TRBJ1-2, with TRBD1 matching 9 bases. Per germline, CDR1 MDHEN and CDR2 SYDVKM. CDR3 length: 15 amino acids. V was clipped by 5 bases and J by 7 bases; unmatched bases: 11. The CDR3 DNA follows: TGTGCCAGCAGTCTTCTATTAGGACAGGGGTTTGGCTACACCTTC. Translation gives CASSLLLGQGFGYTF.

CDR3 residues: CSVTDGASVEYF. The DNA of the CDR3 is TGCAGCGTTACTGATGGGGCTAGTGTAGAGTACTTC. V is TRBV29-1 and J is TRBJ2-7, with TRBD1 as a possible D gene (5 bases). The CDR3 length is 12 residues. The V gene lost 5 bases and the J gene lost 11 bases, with 19 bases spanning the gap. The V gene's germline CDR1 is SQVTM and CDR2 ANQGSEA.

The table lists this clone with a count of one. The V and J genes are TRBV28 and TRBJ2-1, with TRBD2 matching over 8 bases. Germline CDR1 is MDHEN and CDR2 is SYDVKM. CDR3 length: 14 amino acids. Trimming at V came to 2 bases and at J to 6 bases, leaving 3 bases not matched to a gene. The CDR3 region has the DNA TGTGCCAGCAGTTTAGCGGGAGGCAGCAATGAGCAGTTCTTC. Translating it yields CASSLAGGSNEQFF.

The chain employs TRBV9 and TRBJ1-6; a possible D gene is TRBD1 (6 bases). The CDR3 covers 14 residues. Germline CDR1 reads SGDLS; CDR2 reads YYNGEE. V lost 3 bases and J lost 6, with 10 bases in between. The CDR3 sequence is CASSAAGVNSPLHF. For the CDR3, the DNA is TGTGCCAGCAGCGCGGCAGGGGTTAATTCACCCCTCCACTTT.

This chain links TRBV7-9 with TRBJ1-1, with TRBD1 as a possible D gene (5 bases). This CDR3 has 13 residues. From germline, CDR1 is SEHNR and CDR2 FQNEAQ (reference sequence). V lost 1 base and J lost 11, with 14 bases in between. The CDR3 region has the DNA TGTGCCAGCAGCTTAGAAGGAGACAGCGTGGCTTTCTTT. Translated, it gives CASSLEGDSVAFF.

The chain uses TRBV4-2 and TRBJ2-1; 9 bases are a match to TRBD2. Losses at the gene ends were 0 bases for V and 7 bases for J; bases not matched to a gene: 7. Germline assignment: CDR1 LGHNA and CDR2 YNFKEQ. The length of the CDR3 is 16 residues. This CDR3 reads CASSQDPSGGSNEQFF. CDR3 DNA sequence: TGTGCCAGCAGCCAAGATCCCAGCGGGGGGAGTAATGAGCAGTTCTTC.

This chain joins TRBV30 and TRBJ1-5; perhaps TRBD1 as D (6 bases). CDR3 size: 15 residues. Germline V gene lookup returns CDR1 GTSNPN and CDR2 SVGIG (reference sequence). Deletions cut 0 bases from V and 8 bases from J, with 17 bases between. CDR3 sequence (DNA): TGTGCCTGGAGTGTACGAAGGGGGTTAGGGGAGCCCCAGCATTTT. This encodes CAWSVRRGLGEPQHF.

The chain combines TRBV7-9 with TRBJ2-1; D is uncertain. CDR1 and CDR2 (germline): SEHNR, FQNEAQ (reference sequence). Trimming cost V 5 bases and J 7 bases, with 15 bases left between them. There are 14 residues in the CDR3. For the CDR3, the DNA is TGTGCCAGCAGCCTAAAGCCCGGTGGGAATGAGCAGTTCTTC. Translated: CASSLKPGGNEQFF.

V gene TRBV6-5 combines with J gene TRBJ1-2; D call uncertain. Looked up from germline, CDR1 is MNHEY and CDR2 is SVGAGI. The CDR3 length is 15 residues. V lost 0 bases and J 2 bases, leaving 10 bases between the germline ends. CDR3 sequence reads: CASSYSKGDNYGYTF. In nucleotides, the CDR3 is TGTGCCAGCAGTTACTCCAAAGGAGACAACTATGGCTACACCTTC.

This clone has only one observation. This sequence joins TRBV7-9 and TRBJ1-1; D ambiguous. The CDR3 runs 15 residues. In germline, CDR1 is SEHNR, CDR2 FQNEAQ (reference sequence). V lost 1 base and J 0 bases, leaving 9 bases between the germline ends. DNA of the CDR3: TGTGCCAGCAGCTTAGATAGAAACATGAACACTGAAGCTTTCTTT. It is translated as CASSLDRNMNTEAFF.

The V call is TRBV27, the J call TRBJ1-4; 8 bases are a match to TRBD1. Trimming cost V 6 bases and J 8 bases; bases outside gene matches: 8. The length of the CDR3 is 14 residues. CDR1 is MNHEY, CDR2 SMNVEV, per germline (reference sequence). The CDR3 is CASSYRGRGEKLFF. The CDR3 nucleotides read TGTGCCAGCAGCTACAGGGGGAGAGGAGAAAAACTGTTTTTT.